This record concerns one T cell receptor (beta chain) sequence. What it recognizes is unknown. Second-dose intervals near 4 or 12 weeks were combined. CDR1 is ENHRY, CDR2 SYGVKD, per germline. This CDR3 region has 13 residues. V was cut by 10 bases and J by 9 bases, with 19 bases left in between. Assay: immunoSEQ multiplex PCR; the TCRdb copy retains only in-frame clones and omits some. In the table there are some 100,000 clones, around 87% of which are singletons. The data stem from a study of T cell responses to AZD1222 COVID-19 vaccine. General study points: Targeting of unmutated variant regions was reportedly seen in nearly half of spike-specific TCRs. No repertoire was sampled before or during the peak T cell response, only after it.

The specimen was peripheral blood, collected 28 days after the second AZD1222 dose. The receptor comes from an adult who received the AZD1222 COVID-19 vaccine. This sequence joins TRBV10-3 and TRBJ2-1, with D perhaps TRBD2 (6 bases). In DNA form, the CDR3 reads TGTGCCACCAGCCCCGACTTAGCGGCTGAGCAGTTCTTC. Its protein product is CATSPDLAAEQFF.